This TCR beta chain was observed in a study of T cell clusters in autoimmune cytopenias (dated by TCRdb to between 2017 and 2020). Regarding the complete study: Among healthy donor controls, the mean age was about 55 years, the median age was approximately 62 years, and 22 of 43 were female. TRB sequencing reached a median depth of roughly 52,000 reads per sample and yielded a median of about 2,200 distinct TRB clonotypes per sample. In autoimmune cytopenia patients, peripheral blood TRB and IGH repertoires were sequenced during active disease and over treatment follow-up, together with healthy, CLL and autoimmune hepatitis controls. The study was designed to test whether a disease-specific immune repertoire signature usable as a blood-based biomarker is carried by autoimmune cytopenia patients. For primary cytopenia, the controls were approximately 24 age-matched healthy donors, and for secondary cytopenia, the controls were around 13 age-matched CLL patients. Repertoires from autoimmune hepatitis patients were compared with those of about two dozen healthy donors matched for age and sex.

To amplify TRB rearrangements, a touch-down multiplex PCR protocol was run with the TRB-A and TRB-B primer pools combined in a single tube. Illumina adapters and sample indices were attached to the amplicons through two consecutive PCR reactions using Phusion HS II polymerase. After gel purification with the NucleoSpin Gel and PCR Clean-up kit, the amplicons were quantified by Qubit and checked for quality on an Agilent 2100 Bioanalyzer. Sequencing of the libraries was performed on an Illumina MiSeq with 600-cycle, single-indexed, paired-end runs. The paper's data handling went like this. MiXCR version 2.1.12, together with the default MiXCR reference library, was used to align and assemble the TRB reads. A clone was defined by each unique CDR3 nucleotide sequence, and analysis was restricted to productive sequences with at least two reads. Alpha-parameterized diversity profiles (alpha 0 to 5), including the Shannon (alpha 1) and Simpson (alpha 2) indices, were computed with an R script to assess repertoire diversity. Combinatorial TRB VJ usage was computed with the tcR package and compared between cohorts by principal component analysis with ade4. GLIPH was used to cluster TCRbeta CDR3s in pairs of cohorts matched for age and read depth, and a Wilcoxon test was used to compare cluster frequencies. TCRdb reprocessed the reads and lists each CDR3 protein sequence as a single entry, with no DNA. The V and J calls follow TCRdb's processing rather than the paper's. This sample's listing comprises over 5,000 distinct CDR3 sequences. Less than 9% of the sample is held by the ten biggest clonotypes.

Each sample's TRB amplification started from 250 ng of peripheral blood genomic DNA, which corresponds to tens of thousands of genome equivalents. Without a recorded count, this clonotype is taken to be medium-sized (0.01 to 0.1%) from its frequency. No cognate antigen has been identified for it. Broader findings and caveats from the paper: GLIPH suggested that primary autoimmune cytopenia patients lacked physiological T cell clusters: 51 clusters were exclusive to healthy donors versus under 20 exclusive to patients. TRB repertoire shifts, with less even repertoires in secondary cytopenia and CLL, mostly reflected lymphoma bias rather than autoimmunity. In the comparison of secondary cytopenia with CLL, the cluster-lack signature was not observed, apparently because the dominant lymphoma-associated repertoire masked the signature. Healthy donors had almost three times as many exclusive TRB clusters as active autoimmune hepatitis patients, a finding consistent with an autoimmunity-wide signature. The T cell clusters were defined in silico only, and their functional role remained to be validated experimentally.

There are 14 amino acids in the CDR3, from cysteine to phenylalanine inclusive. Only the protein is available. The germline V gene (reference sequence) yields SGHKS for CDR1 and YYEKEE for CDR2. The data also belong to a second study, concerning T cell repertoires in aging, cancer and after chemotherapy. As that second paper reports: The donors fell into six age groups ranging from 30 or younger to 70 or older, and each group had at least three individuals. Control TCR repertoires from healthy donors were recorded across several months to years, and re-sampling revealed clear clonal overlap. The complete dataset included some 9 million TCR reads. Untreated patients with hematological or solid cancers showed significantly lower blood TCR diversity and higher clonality than age-matched healthy donors. Declining TCR diversity with age in healthy donors was mainly explained by loss of richness; in cancer patients, loss of evenness also contributed. In both cancer cohorts, median generation probability rose over the chemotherapy interval, which suggests that the repertoire was reconstituted through rebound thymic output. The authors noted that the repertoire data do not allow conclusions about immunological memory after chemotherapy. Peripheral blood TCR beta repertoires from healthy donors and cancer patients were profiled to examine immunoaging and T cell reconstitution after chemotherapy. Alongside fewer than 100 healthy donors serving as a reference group, the cohort included roughly 220 cancer patients, of whom roughly 92 had hematological cancers and 124 had solid cancers. TRB sequences were processed with MiXCR versions 2.12 and 3.0.5. The repertoire metrics were Shannon diversity, evenness, clonality (calculated as one minus evenness), and diversity profiles parameterized by alpha from 0 to 5. Generation probabilities of clones in paired pre- and post-chemotherapy samples were computed with the IGoR algorithm.

The receptor comes from a human donor in good health. Source material: peripheral blood. The chain joins TRBV5-5 to TRBJ1-2. The CDR3 is CASSFEALALGYTF. Where the CDR3 stops, the reference TRBV5-5 and TRBJ1-2 genes take over; the full variable domain is DAGVTQSPTHLIKTRGQQVTLRCSPISGHKSVSWYQQVLGQGPQFIFQYYEKEERGRGNFPDRFSARQFPNYSSELNVNALLLGDSALYLCASSFEALALGYTFGSGTRLTVV.